A selection of T cell receptor beta chains follows, all from one sample in a study of neoadjuvant anti-PD-1 for oral cavity cancer. Using immunoSEQ multiplex PCR, the repertoire was profiled, and TCRdb retains in-frame clones only, with some absent. In the table there are around 8,900 clones, 60% to 75% of which are singletons. The sequencing used PBMCs, collected after nivolumab (anti-PD-1) treatment. These receptors all come from a person between 40 and 79 years old with oral cavity squamous cell carcinoma. CDR3s include the opening cysteine and the closing phenylalanine or tryptophan. The D gene is left open where the match is weak. Rows may omit the clone size; those that give it use once, few, many or a size class.

J: TRBJ1-2; D: TRBD1; size: -; V: TRBV5-6; DNA: TGTGCCAGCAGCCCCGGACAGGGCTATGGCTACACCTTC; CDR3: CASSPGQGYGYTF
J: TRBJ2-1; D: -; size: -; V: TRBV10-3; DNA: TGTGCCATCAGTGAAAGGACGAATGAGCAGTTCTTC; CDR3: CAISERTNEQFF
J: TRBJ2-4; D: TRBD1; size: -; V: TRBV29-1; DNA: TGCAGCGTTGCCGACAGGGTAATCCAAAACATTCAGTACTTC; CDR3: CSVADRVIQNIQYF
J: TRBJ2-2; D: TRBD1; size: -; V: TRBV6-4; DNA: TGTGCCAGCAGTGACGGGACAGGGGGCGGGGAGCTGTTTTTT; CDR3: CASSDGTGGGELFF
J: TRBJ2-2; D: -; size: -; V: TRBV25-1; DNA: TGTGCCAGCAGTGAAAAGGCAGGCGGGGCCGGGGAGCTGTTTTTT; CDR3: CASSEKAGGAGELFF
J: TRBJ1-5; D: TRBD1; size: -; V: TRBV15; DNA: TGTGCCACCAGCGAAGAAGGACAGGGGAGCAATCAGCCCCAGCATTTT; CDR3: CATSEEGQGSNQPQHF
J: TRBJ2-5; D: -; size: -; V: TRBV19; DNA: TGTGCCAGTAGTATGAGGGGGGTGGGAGAGACCCAGTACTTC; CDR3: CASSMRGVGETQYF
J: TRBJ1-4; D: -; size: -; V: TRBV7-2; DNA: TGTGCCAGCAGAGGAGAAAAACTGTTTTTT; CDR3: CASRGEKLFF
J: TRBJ2-1; D: TRBD2; size: -; V: TRBV7-7; DNA: TGTGCCAGCAGCTTAGTAGCGGGGGATGAGCAGTTCTTC; CDR3: CASSLVAGDEQFF
J: TRBJ1-2; D: -; size: few; V: TRBV15; DNA: TGTGCCACCAGCAGAGAAGGCAGGGAAACAGGCTACACCTTC; CDR3: CATSREGRETGYTF
J: TRBJ1-5; D: TRBD1; size: -; V: TRBV9; DNA: TGTGCCAGCAGCGTAGGACAGGGAGTCCAGCCCCAGCATTTT; CDR3: CASSVGQGVQPQHF
J: TRBJ2-7; D: TRBD1; size: -; V: TRBV5-1; DNA: TGCGCCAGCAGCCTGGGGGGACAGGGATCGAGGAACGAGCAGTACTTC; CDR3: CASSLGGQGSRNEQYF
J: TRBJ1-1; D: -; size: -; V: TRBV25-1; DNA: TGTGCCAGCACCCGGGGGTGGAACACTGAAGCTTTCTTT; CDR3: CASTRGWNTEAFF
J: TRBJ1-2; D: -; size: -; V: TRBV7-2; DNA: TGTGCCAGCAGCTTACAAGGAAGCGATGGCTACACCTTC; CDR3: CASSLQGSDGYTF
J: TRBJ1-6; D: -; size: -; V: TRBV19; DNA: TGTGCCAGTAGGATGGAGGGTCGAAATTCACCCCTCCACTTT; CDR3: CASRMEGRNSPLHF
J: TRBJ2-3; D: TRBD2; size: -; V: TRBV9; DNA: TGTGCCAGCAGCCCCCACGGGGGGAGCACAGATACGCAGTATTTT; CDR3: CASSPHGGSTDTQYF
J: TRBJ1-2; D: -; size: -; V: TRBV18; DNA: TGTGCCAGCTCACCAAATCCGGGGGACTATGGCTACACCTTC; CDR3: CASSPNPGDYGYTF
J: TRBJ2-1; D: TRBD1; size: -; V: TRBV10-1; DNA: TGCGCCAGCAGTGACGGACAGGGGTCCTACAATGAGCAGTTCTTC; CDR3: CASSDGQGSYNEQFF
J: TRBJ1-6; D: -; size: -; V: TRBV7-2; DNA: TGTGCCAGCACCAACGGGGTTGGGAGGAATTCACCCCTCCACTTT; CDR3: CASTNGVGRNSPLHF
J: TRBJ2-2; D: -; size: -; V: TRBV10-2; DNA: TGCGCCAGCAGTGAGGCAGGCACCGGGGAGCTGTTTTTT; CDR3: CASSEAGTGELFF
J: TRBJ2-1; D: -; size: -; V: TRBV6-1; DNA: TGTGCCAGCAGTGAAAGGTCAGGGTCCTACAATGAGCAGTTCTTC; CDR3: CASSERSGSYNEQFF
J: TRBJ1-4; D: -; size: -; V: TRBV28; DNA: TGTGCCACCCTACCGGACTTGGTGGGAGAAAAACTGTTTTTT; CDR3: CATLPDLVGEKLFF
J: TRBJ1-2; D: -; size: once; V: TRBV28; DNA: TGTGCCAGCAGTTCCCTTGTACCCGGGGTCTATGGCTACACCTTC; CDR3: CASSSLVPGVYGYTF
J: TRBJ2-1; D: -; size: -; V: TRBV28; DNA: TGTGCCAGCAGTTTAGAGGTGGCAGTCATCTACAATGAGCAGTTCTTC; CDR3: CASSLEVAVIYNEQFF
J: TRBJ1-2; D: TRBD1; size: -; V: TRBV5-1; DNA: TGCGCCAGCAGCTCCGGGACAGGGGACTATGGCTACACCTTC; CDR3: CASSSGTGDYGYTF
J: TRBJ1-4; D: -; size: -; V: TRBV2; DNA: TGTGCCAGCACCATGGACCGCGGTGGGGTGTTTTTT; CDR3: CASTMDRGGVFF
J: TRBJ2-1; D: TRBD2; size: once; V: TRBV6-5; DNA: TGTGCCAGCAGTTCGGGGGGTATTGGGGACAATGAGCAGTTCTTC; CDR3: CASSSGGIGDNEQFF
J: TRBJ2-7; D: -; size: -; V: TRBV5-4; DNA: TGTGCCAGCAGCAAAGGGGGGGGGTTGGAATTCAACGAGCAGTACTTC; CDR3: CASSKGGGLEFNEQYF
J: TRBJ1-3; D: -; size: -; V: TRBV6-1; DNA: TGTGCCAGCAGCGAAGTTTTCTCTGGAAACACCATATATTTT; CDR3: CASSEVFSGNTIYF
J: TRBJ2-7; D: -; size: -; V: TRBV9; DNA: TGTGCCAGCAGCGTAGAGGGGCGGGACTCCGAGCAGTACTTC; CDR3: CASSVEGRDSEQYF
J: TRBJ2-2; D: -; size: -; V: TRBV6-1; DNA: TGTGCCATTTCCCCGGGACATACGAACACCGGGGAGCTGTTTTTT; CDR3: CAISPGHTNTGELFF
J: TRBJ2-5; D: TRBD1; size: once; V: TRBV10-3; DNA: TGTGCCAGCGGACAGGGAGGTGTGGAGACCCAGTACTTC; CDR3: CASGQGGVETQYF
J: TRBJ1-6; D: -; size: -; V: TRBV25-1; DNA: TGTGCCAGCTCCCCGAGACAAGGAGATAATTCACCCCTCCACTTT; CDR3: CASSPRQGDNSPLHF